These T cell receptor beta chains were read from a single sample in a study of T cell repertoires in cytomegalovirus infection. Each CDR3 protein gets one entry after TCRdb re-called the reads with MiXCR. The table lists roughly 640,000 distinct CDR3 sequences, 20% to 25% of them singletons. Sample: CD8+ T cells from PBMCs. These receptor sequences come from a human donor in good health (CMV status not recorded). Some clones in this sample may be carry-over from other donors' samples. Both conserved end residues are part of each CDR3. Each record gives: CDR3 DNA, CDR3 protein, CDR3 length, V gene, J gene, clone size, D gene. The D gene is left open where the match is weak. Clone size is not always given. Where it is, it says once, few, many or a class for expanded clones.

cdr3_nt: TGTGCCAGCAGCGTCAGTGACGGGGAGCTGTTTTTT
cdr3_aa: CASSVSDGELFF
cdr3_length: 12
v_call: TRBV9
j_call: TRBJ2-2
clone_size: NA
d_call: NA

cdr3_nt: TGTGCCAGCAGCCCTAATAAGGGGACAGGGGCCCTTGAAGCTTTCTTT
cdr3_aa: CASSPNKGTGALEAFF
cdr3_length: 16
v_call: TRBV14
j_call: TRBJ1-1
clone_size: NA
d_call: TRBD1

cdr3_nt: TGTGCCAGCAGTCGGGGGAGCTATGGGGGCCAGTACTTC
cdr3_aa: CASSRGSYGGQYF
cdr3_length: 13
v_call: TRBV27
j_call: TRBJ2-4
clone_size: NA
d_call: NA

cdr3_nt: TGCAGCGTTGACGGCGGAACAGGGGGCCTGAGGAACGAGCAGTACTTC
cdr3_aa: CSVDGGTGGLRNEQYF
cdr3_length: 16
v_call: TRBV29-1
j_call: TRBJ2-7
clone_size: NA
d_call: TRBD1

cdr3_nt: TGTGCCAGCACTCTAAGCGGGAGCAGCACAGATACGCAGTATTTT
cdr3_aa: CASTLSGSSTDTQYF
cdr3_length: 15
v_call: TRBV27
j_call: TRBJ2-3
clone_size: NA
d_call: TRBD2

cdr3_nt: TGTGCCACCCGCCCCCAAAAAGCGACCAGCACAGATACGCAGTATTTT
cdr3_aa: CATRPQKATSTDTQYF
cdr3_length: 16
v_call: TRBV10-3
j_call: TRBJ2-3
clone_size: few
d_call: NA

cdr3_nt: TGTGCCAGCAGCTTAGGTCTTGGGGACTCCCCATATTTT
cdr3_aa: CASSLGLGDSPYF
cdr3_length: 13
v_call: TRBV7-2
j_call: TRBJ2-3
clone_size: many
d_call: NA

cdr3_nt: TGCTGCGTGATACTAGCGGGGGCGGTCACCGGGGAGCTGTTTTTT
cdr3_aa: CCVILAGAVTGELFF
cdr3_length: 15
v_call: TRBV29-1
j_call: TRBJ2-2
clone_size: NA
d_call: TRBD2

cdr3_nt: TGTGCCAGCAGTACCTTGGACAGGGATTCCACAGATACGCAGTATTTT
cdr3_aa: CASSTLDRDSTDTQYF
cdr3_length: 16
v_call: TRBV28
j_call: TRBJ2-3
clone_size: NA
d_call: TRBD1

cdr3_nt: TGTGCCAGCAGATACAGGGGCACCGGGGAGCTGTTTTTT
cdr3_aa: CASRYRGTGELFF
cdr3_length: 13
v_call: TRBV14
j_call: TRBJ2-2
clone_size: few
d_call: TRBD1

cdr3_nt: TGCAGTGCTAGAGGAAGGGTGACAGGGGAAGAGACCCAGTACTTC
cdr3_aa: CSARGRVTGEETQYF
cdr3_length: 15
v_call: TRBV20-1
j_call: TRBJ2-5
clone_size: few
d_call: TRBD1

cdr3_nt: TGTGCCAGTGCGAATACGGGACCCGCAAGGGAGACCCAGTACTTC
cdr3_aa: CASANTGPARETQYF
cdr3_length: 15
v_call: TRBV7-9
j_call: TRBJ2-5
clone_size: many
d_call: NA

cdr3_nt: TGTGCCAGCAGCCCCGGCCCCCTAGCGAGAAACACCGGGGAGCTGTTTTTT
cdr3_aa: CASSPGPLARNTGELFF
cdr3_length: 17
v_call: TRBV14
j_call: TRBJ2-2
clone_size: NA
d_call: NA

cdr3_nt: TGCAGCGTTGAGGGACTAGCGGGGGAAGGAGAGACCCAGTACTTC
cdr3_aa: CSVEGLAGEGETQYF
cdr3_length: 15
v_call: TRBV29-1
j_call: TRBJ2-5
clone_size: NA
d_call: TRBD2

cdr3_nt: TGTGCCAGCGGGGAGGCAGGGCTCTACAATGAGCAGTTCTTC
cdr3_aa: CASGEAGLYNEQFF
cdr3_length: 14
v_call: TRBV2
j_call: TRBJ2-1
clone_size: NA
d_call: NA

cdr3_nt: TGTGCCAGCAGCTTCGGGATCCGCACAGATACGCAGTATTTT
cdr3_aa: CASSFGIRTDTQYF
cdr3_length: 14
v_call: TRBV27
j_call: TRBJ2-3
clone_size: NA
d_call: NA

cdr3_nt: TGTGCCAGCAGCCATTGGGACAGCTCCTACGAGCAGTACTTC
cdr3_aa: CASSHWDSSYEQYF
cdr3_length: 14
v_call: TRBV14
j_call: TRBJ2-7
clone_size: few
d_call: TRBD1

cdr3_nt: TGTGCCAGCAGCTTAGAGGCCGGGTTAGGAGCCTACAATGAGCAGTTCTTC
cdr3_aa: CASSLEAGLGAYNEQFF
cdr3_length: 17
v_call: TRBV7-6
j_call: TRBJ2-1
clone_size: many
d_call: NA

cdr3_nt: TGTGCCAGTTCCGGGCCCCAGCAGTTCTTC
cdr3_aa: CASSGPQQFF
cdr3_length: 10
v_call: TRBV19
j_call: TRBJ2-1
clone_size: NA
d_call: NA

cdr3_nt: TGTGCCAGCAGCCTTATTGCGGGACTCTCGAACACTGAAGCTTTCTTT
cdr3_aa: CASSLIAGLSNTEAFF
cdr3_length: 16
v_call: TRBV5-6
j_call: TRBJ1-1
clone_size: NA
d_call: NA

cdr3_nt: TGCGCCAGCAGTCAACAACCGGGTAGCGACACCGGGGAGCTGTTTTTT
cdr3_aa: CASSQQPGSDTGELFF
cdr3_length: 16
v_call: TRBV23-1
j_call: TRBJ2-2
clone_size: few
d_call: NA

cdr3_nt: TGTGCCAGTAGTATCGCGGAGACCGGGTTATATGGCTACACCTTC
cdr3_aa: CASSIAETGLYGYTF
cdr3_length: 15
v_call: TRBV19
j_call: TRBJ1-2
clone_size: few
d_call: NA

cdr3_nt: TGTGCCAGCAGTTTAGCGCCTTGGGGAGTAACTGAAGCTTTCTTT
cdr3_aa: CASSLAPWGVTEAFF
cdr3_length: 15
v_call: TRBV28
j_call: TRBJ1-1
clone_size: NA
d_call: NA

cdr3_nt: TGTGCCATCAGTGAGTCGACGGGGTTCGCAGATACGCAGTATTTT
cdr3_aa: CAISESTGFADTQYF
cdr3_length: 15
v_call: TRBV10-3
j_call: TRBJ2-3
clone_size: NA
d_call: NA

cdr3_nt: TGTGCCAGCAGTTTATCATATCCCCCCCCCGGACAGGCCTTTAGCAATCAGCCCCAGCATTTT
cdr3_aa: CASSLSYPPPGQAFSNQPQHF
cdr3_length: 21
v_call: TRBV27
j_call: TRBJ1-5
clone_size: NA
d_call: TRBD1

cdr3_nt: TGCAGTGCTAGCCAGCGGGGCTACAATGAGCAGTTCTTC
cdr3_aa: CSASQRGYNEQFF
cdr3_length: 13
v_call: TRBV20-1
j_call: TRBJ2-1
clone_size: few
d_call: TRBD2

cdr3_nt: TGTGCCAGCTCACCAGAGACAGGGGGATCTGAAAAACTGTTTTTT
cdr3_aa: CASSPETGGSEKLFF
cdr3_length: 15
v_call: TRBV18
j_call: TRBJ1-4
clone_size: NA
d_call: TRBD1

cdr3_nt: TGTGCCAGCAGTTATACTCAGGCACTGAGCACAGATACGCAGTATTTT
cdr3_aa: CASSYTQALSTDTQYF
cdr3_length: 16
v_call: TRBV6-5
j_call: TRBJ2-3
clone_size: many
d_call: NA

cdr3_nt: TGTGCCAAGGACAGGGAGGACTATGGCTACACCTTC
cdr3_aa: CAKDREDYGYTF
cdr3_length: 12
v_call: TRBV2
j_call: TRBJ1-2
clone_size: NA
d_call: TRBD1

cdr3_nt: TGTGCCAGCAGGCGTACTAGCGGGAGAACAGATACGCAGTATTTT
cdr3_aa: CASRRTSGRTDTQYF
cdr3_length: 15
v_call: TRBV28
j_call: TRBJ2-3
clone_size: once
d_call: TRBD2

cdr3_nt: TGTGCCAGCAGACTTGCGGGGGGACTAAATGAGCAGTTCTTC
cdr3_aa: CASRLAGGLNEQFF
cdr3_length: 14
v_call: TRBV7-6
j_call: TRBJ2-1
clone_size: many
d_call: TRBD2

cdr3_nt: TGCGCCAGCAGTGAACCTACTGATACGCAGTATTTT
cdr3_aa: CASSEPTDTQYF
cdr3_length: 12
v_call: TRBV10-2
j_call: TRBJ2-3
clone_size: once
d_call: NA

cdr3_nt: TGTGCCAGCAGTCCAAGAGCGGGGGGGTTTTACAATGAGCAGTTCTTC
cdr3_aa: CASSPRAGGFYNEQFF
cdr3_length: 16
v_call: TRBV27
j_call: TRBJ2-1
clone_size: few
d_call: TRBD2